This TCR beta chain was identified in a study of OX40 agonist ivuxolimab in advanced cancers. A note on this clone: Its antigen is currently unknown.

This CDR3 is built from 14 residues. Germline V CDR1 and CDR2: SNHLY, FYNNEI. V lost 5 bases to trimming and J lost 5 bases, with 16 bases between them. Libraries were prepared by immunoSEQ multiplex PCR; TCRdb keeps only in-frame clonotypes and omits some of them. The repertoire holds 55,000 to 75,000 clones, with approximately 81% as singletons. Overall study results and limits: Normalized T-cell clonal expansion was also low in a subset of nonresponders.

The chain joins TRBV2 to TRBJ2-7; D not certain. The material was CD4+ or CD8+ T cells sorted from blood, obtained in a trial of the OX40 agonist ivuxolimab. The sequence derives from an adult with an advanced solid tumor such as melanoma, head and neck, liver or kidney cancer. As DNA, the CDR3 is TGTGCCAGCAGTTGGAACACCGCCCAGAACGAGCAGTACTTC. Its protein product is CASSWNTAQNEQYF. Supplemented by reference TRBV2 and TRBJ2-7, the full variable domain reads EPEVTQTPSHQVTQMGQEVILRCVPISNHLYFYWYRQILGQKVEFLVSFYNNEISEKSEIFDDQFSVERPDGSNFTLKIRSTKLEDSAMYFCASSWNTAQNEQYFGPGTRLTVT.